The 27 T cell receptor beta chains below were found in one sample sequenced in a study of control samples from healthy donors and cancer patients. Produced via immunoSEQ multiplex PCR; TCRdb's table is partial and in-frame only. The sample yields 150,000 to 200,000 clones, approximately 86% seen once. Specimen: blood. Source of these receptors: a man aged 18-30 years in good health.

V usage is TRBV28 and J usage is TRBJ2-3; no clear D. This CDR3 comprises 12 residues. Germline CDR1 MDHEN, CDR2 SYDVKM. V lost 5 bases and J 5 bases, leaving 8 bases between the germline ends. The CDR3 is CASSQSEDTQYF. The CDR3 DNA is TGTGCCAGCAGTCAGAGTGAAGATACGCAGTATTTT.

The chain links TRBV6-5 to TRBJ1-3, with 8 bases matching TRBD1. Germline V gives CDR1 MNHEY, CDR2 SVGAGI. This CDR3 contains 15 residues. V shed 6 bases and J 0 bases; nucleotides not matched to a gene: 4. CDR3 bases: TGTGCCAGCAGGGACAGGGTCTTCTCTGGAAACACCATATATTTT. Residues: CASRDRVFSGNTIYF.

This chain uses TRBV21-1 with TRBJ1-1. TRBV21-1 is a known pseudogene. The CDR3 has 18 residues. Written as DNA, the CDR3 is TGTGCCAGCAGCAAAGGGGGGAATACGGTCCTAAGGAACACTGAAGCTTTCTTT. Translating it yields CASSKGGNTVLRNTEAFF.

This clone was detected only a few times. This chain uses TRBV7-9 with TRBJ1-2; D is undetermined. V lost 5 bases and J lost 0, with 10 bases in between. CDR1 is SEHNR, CDR2 FQNEAQ, per germline (reference sequence). CDR3 length: 14 amino acids. Here the CDR3 reads CASSPDGANYGYTF. The CDR3 DNA follows: TGTGCCAGCAGCCCGGACGGAGCTAACTATGGCTACACCTTC.

The rearrangement joins TRBV6-5 to TRBJ2-5; D unclear. Trimming cost V 7 bases and J 8 bases, with 11 bases left between them. The length of the CDR3 is 11 residues. Per germline, CDR1 MNHEY and CDR2 SVGAGI. The CDR3 DNA follows: TGTGCCAGCACCCGGGCGGAAACCCAGTACTTC. This codes for CASTRAETQYF.

V usage is TRBV30 and J usage is TRBJ1-1; D unclear. V was clipped by 1 base and J by 5 bases, with 11 bases between them. Looked up from germline, CDR1 is GTSNPN and CDR2 is SVGIG (reference sequence). This CDR3 has 13 residues. CDR3 residues: CAWSEGRETEAFF. CDR3 DNA: TGTGCCTGGAGTGAAGGTCGGGAGACTGAAGCTTTCTTT. The full variable domain, with the rest looked up from reference TRBV30 and TRBJ1-1, is SQTIHQWPATLVQPVGSPLSLECTVEGTSNPNLYWYRQAAGRGLQLLFYSVGIGQISSEVPQNLSASRPQDRQFILSSKKLLLSDSGFYLCAWSEGRETEAFFGQGTRLTVV.

The chain combines TRBV5-1 with TRBJ2-7; D gene unclear. The CDR3 totals 14 residues. V shed 4 bases and J shed 6 bases, with 17 bases lying between them. The germline V gene has CDR1 SGHRS and CDR2 YFSETQ. The CDR3 coding sequence is TGCGCCAGCAGCGAGGACCTTACCCCCCTCGAGCAGTACTTC. This codes for CASSEDLTPLEQYF.

The CDR3 loop reads CASSLAQGTDEQFF. The CDR3, as DNA: TGTGCCAGCAGCTTGGCGCAGGGGACGGATGAGCAGTTCTTC. The rearrangement links TRBV5-4 to TRBJ2-1, with a tentative D call TRBD1 (6 bases). The CDR3 loop spans 14 amino acids. V shed 0 bases and J shed 8 bases, with 12 bases lying between them. Germline CDR1 is SGHNT and CDR2 is YYREEE (reference sequence).

As regards this clone: At the DNA level, this CDR3 is encoded by other sequences in the same sample as well. The chain combines TRBV5-1 with TRBJ1-2; D uncertain. Trimming shortened V by 0 bases and J by 7 bases, and 13 bases separated the two germline ends. Looked up from germline, CDR1 is SGHRS and CDR2 is YFSETQ. This CDR3 contains 14 residues. The CDR3 region has the DNA TGCGCCAGCAGCTTGGGAGCCACGGACCGTGGCTACACCTTC. It is translated as CASSLGATDRGYTF.

The CDR3 DNA reads TGTGCCAGCAGCCAAGGTGTACAGGGGGATTGGCAAGAGACCCAGTACTTC. It translates to CASSQGVQGDWQETQYF. V usage is TRBV3-1 (or the pseudogene TRBV3-2) and J usage is TRBJ2-5, with TRBD1 identical over 8 bases. The CDR3 loop spans 17 amino acids. Unmatched junction bases numbered 9, after V lost 1 base and J lost 2 bases. Germline V gene sequence: CDR1 LGHDT, CDR2 YNNKEL (reference sequence).

This chain joins TRBV11-1 and TRBJ1-3; D is possibly TRBD1 (5 bases). The CDR3 is 14 amino acids. Deletions cut 5 bases from V and 0 bases from J, with 8 bases between. CDR1 SGHAT and CDR2 FQDESV come from the germline V gene (reference sequence). CDR3 amino acids: CASSPTVSGNTIYF. The CDR3, as DNA: TGTGCCAGCAGCCCGACAGTCTCTGGAAACACCATATATTTT.

The CDR3 loop is CASSQVHQGGDEQFF. The DNA of the CDR3 is TGTGCCAGCAGCCAAGTCCACCAGGGGGGTGATGAGCAGTTCTTC. The gene calls are TRBV4-2 and TRBJ2-1; possible D gene TRBD1, 7 bases. V was clipped by 1 base and J by 8 bases, with 15 bases between them. CDR3 size: 15 residues. Germline V gene sequence: CDR1 LGHNA, CDR2 YNFKEQ.

The chain is built from TRBV19 and TRBJ2-6; D remains ambiguous. The V end lost 5 bases, the J end lost 3 bases, and 11 bases lay between the germline ends. The CDR3 has 15 residues. Looked up from germline, CDR1 is LNHDA and CDR2 is SQIVND (reference sequence). The CDR3 region is CASSRPRDGANVLTF. CDR3 nucleotides: TGTGCCAGTAGTCGGCCTAGGGATGGGGCCAACGTCCTGACTTTC.

This clone has only one observation. V usage is TRBV9 and J usage is TRBJ2-2; TRBD1 matches at 7 bases. This CDR3 has 15 amino acids. The junction had 6 bases not matched to a gene; V was cut back by 4 bases and J by 3 bases. Germline V gene data show CDR1 as SGDLS and CDR2 as YYNGEE. The CDR3 region has the DNA TGTGCCAGCAGCAAAGGGGGCGCGGACACCGGGGAGCTGTTTTTT. Its protein product is CASSKGGADTGELFF.

The chain has TRBV5-6 and TRBJ2-3; no definite D call. V shed 2 bases and J shed 2 bases, with 12 bases lying between them. Germline CDR1 is SGHDT and CDR2 is YYEEEE. The CDR3 has 15 residues. Written as DNA, the CDR3 is TGTGCCAGCAGCTTATCCCGAGCGACCACAGATACGCAGTATTTT. Translation gives CASSLSRATTDTQYF.

The J gene is TRBJ2-2, the V gene TRBV28; D possibly corresponds to TRBD2 (7 bases). The CDR3 runs 15 residues. Germline V lookup: CDR1 MDHEN, CDR2 SYDVKM. V was cut by 6 bases and J by 1 base, with 12 bases left in between. The CDR3 DNA follows: TGTGCCAGCAGAATCGGGGGGCGGAACACCGGGGAGCTGTTTTTT. It yields the protein CASRIGGRNTGELFF. The whole variable domain, remainder taken from reference TRBV28 and TRBJ2-2, is DVKVTQSSRYLVKRTGEKVFLECVQDMDHENMFWYRQDPGLGLRLIYFSYDVKMKEKGDIPEGYSVSREKKERFSLILESASTNQTSMYLCASRIGGRNTGELFFGEGSRLTVL.

This sequence joins TRBV6-2 or TRBV6-3 and TRBJ2-1, with a weak D call TRBD1 (5 bases). The CDR3 spans 16 residues. Trimming pared 4 bases from V and 0 bases from J, leaving 13 bases between. Germline V gene lookup returns CDR1 MNHEY and CDR2 SVGEGT. CDR3 region: CASSFRVLLSYNEQFF. The CDR3 DNA is TGTGCCAGCAGTTTCAGGGTTCTCCTCTCCTACAATGAGCAGTTCTTC.

The chain couples TRBV19 to TRBJ1-1, with no clear D. Germline values: CDR1 LNHDA, CDR2 SQIVND (reference sequence). The CDR3 spans 14 residues. The germline V and J ends were trimmed by 7 bases and 1 base, with 13 bases remaining between them. Here the CDR3 reads CASMAGPANTEAFF. CDR3 bases: TGTGCCAGTATGGCAGGACCTGCGAACACTGAAGCTTTCTTT.

V is TRBV28 and J is TRBJ2-7; D is unclear. The ends were cut back, 3 bases at V and 5 bases at J, with 14 bases in the middle. Germline V gene lookup returns CDR1 MDHEN and CDR2 SYDVKM. This CDR3 has 14 amino acids. This chain's CDR3 is CASSFRAQLNEQYF. The CDR3 DNA follows: TGTGCCAGCAGTTTCCGGGCCCAACTCAACGAGCAGTACTTC.

This chain uses TRBV3-1 (or the pseudogene TRBV3-2) with TRBJ1-5, with 7 nucleotides matching TRBD1. Looked up from germline, CDR1 is LGHDT and CDR2 is YNNKEL (reference sequence). Trimming at V came to 3 bases and at J to 6 bases, leaving 2 bases not matched to a gene. CDR3 length equals 13 residues. The CDR3 bases are TGTGCCAGCAGCCACGACAGGGTTCAGCCCCAGCATTTT. Translating it yields CASSHDRVQPQHF.

The V gene is TRBV28, the J gene TRBJ2-1, with 7 bases that match TRBD2. The CDR3 loop spans 15 amino acids. The V gene's germline CDR1 is MDHEN and CDR2 SYDVKM. J gave up 4 bases and V 5 bases, and 8 bases lay outside the gene matches. In DNA form, the CDR3 reads TGTGCCAGCAGTAGCCAGCGGGGACTTTACAATGAGCAGTTCTTC. As protein: CASSSQRGLYNEQFF. The full variable domain, its missing parts supplied by reference TRBV28 and TRBJ2-1, is DVKVTQSSRYLVKRTGEKVFLECVQDMDHENMFWYRQDPGLGLRLIYFSYDVKMKEKGDIPEGYSVSREKKERFSLILESASTNQTSMYLCASSSQRGLYNEQFFGPGTRLTVL.

The V call is TRBV7-2, the J call TRBJ2-7; either TRBD1 or TRBD2 may fit D (5 bases each). In germline, CDR1 is SGHTA, CDR2 FQGNSA. Trimming removed 5 bases at V and 10 bases at J, with 18 bases between. There are 13 residues in the CDR3. The chain's CDR3 is CASSTPQGREQYF. As DNA, the CDR3 is TGTGCCAGCAGCACCCCGCAGGGACGAGAACAGTACTTC.

The gene calls are TRBV29-1 and TRBJ2-1; perhaps TRBD1 as D (5 bases). The V end was cut by 7 bases, the J end by 5 bases, with 15 bases between. There are 13 residues in the CDR3. Germline CDR1 SQVTM, CDR2 ANQGSEA. This CDR3 is CSGDSGIDNEQFF. The CDR3 bases are TGCAGCGGCGACAGTGGGATCGACAATGAGCAGTTCTTC.

The rearrangement uses TRBV19 and TRBJ2-1, with D perhaps matching TRBD1 (5 bases). CDR3 length: 15 amino acids. Per germline, CDR1 LNHDA and CDR2 SQIVND (reference sequence). Between the trimmed V and J ends, which lost 4 bases and 0 bases, there was a span of 10 bases. CDR3 amino acids: CASSTQGLSYNEQFF. The CDR3 DNA is TGTGCCAGTAGTACCCAGGGCCTCTCCTACAATGAGCAGTTCTTC. The variable domain in full, completed from reference TRBV19 and TRBJ2-1, reads DGGITQSPKYLFRKEGQNVTLSCEQNLNHDAMYWYRQDPGQGLRLIYYSQIVNDFQKGDIAEGYSVSREKKESFPLTVTSAQKNPTAFYLCASSTQGLSYNEQFFGPGTRLTVL.

This chain links TRBV12-5 with TRBJ1-6; a possible D gene is TRBD1 (6 bases). V was shortened by 6 bases and J by 7 bases, with 16 bases between the two germline ends. The CDR3 sequence is 15 residues long. The germline V gene encodes CDR1 LGHNT and CDR2 FRNRAP. The CDR3 region is CASGSGGEGNSPLHF. DNA for the CDR3: TGTGCTAGTGGGTCCGGGGGCGAGGGGAATTCACCCCTCCACTTT.

CDR3 residues: CASFSDHYNEQFF. In DNA form, the CDR3 reads TGTGCCAGCTTTAGCGATCATTACAATGAGCAGTTCTTC. The chain links TRBV28 to TRBJ2-1, with D tentatively TRBD2 (5 bases). Deletions cut 8 bases from V and 4 bases from J, with 12 bases between. Germline CDR1 reads MDHEN; CDR2 reads SYDVKM. The length of the CDR3 is 13 residues.

The genes are TRBV5-4 and TRBJ2-1, with TRBD1 matching over 10 bases. CDR1 is SGHNT and CDR2 is YYREEE in the germline V gene (reference sequence). The CDR3 runs to 14 residues. V lost 4 bases and J lost 8; bases outside the gene matches: 6. CDR3 in DNA: TGTGCCAGCAGCCGGGACAGGGGAACCGATGAGCAGTTCTTC. It encodes CASSRDRGTDEQFF. Using reference TRBV5-4 and TRBJ2-1 for the parts outside the CDR3, the full variable domain is ETGVTQSPTHLIKTRGQQVTLRCSSQSGHNTVSWYQQALGQGPQFIFQYYREEENGRGNFPPRFSGLQFPNYSSELNVNALELDDSALYLCASSRDRGTDEQFFGPGTRLTVL.